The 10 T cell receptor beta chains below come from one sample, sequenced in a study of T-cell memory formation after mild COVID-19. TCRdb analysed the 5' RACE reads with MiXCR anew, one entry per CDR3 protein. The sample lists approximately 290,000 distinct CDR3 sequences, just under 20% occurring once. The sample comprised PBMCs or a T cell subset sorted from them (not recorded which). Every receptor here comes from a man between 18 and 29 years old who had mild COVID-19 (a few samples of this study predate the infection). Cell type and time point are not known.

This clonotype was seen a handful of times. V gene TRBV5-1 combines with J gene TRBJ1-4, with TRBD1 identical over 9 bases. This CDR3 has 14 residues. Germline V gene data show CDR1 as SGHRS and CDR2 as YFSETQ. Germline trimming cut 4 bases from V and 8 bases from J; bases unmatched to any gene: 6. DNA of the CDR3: TGCGCCAGCAGCCCAGACAGGGGGGACGAAAAACTGTTTTTT. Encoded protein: CASSPDRGDEKLFF.

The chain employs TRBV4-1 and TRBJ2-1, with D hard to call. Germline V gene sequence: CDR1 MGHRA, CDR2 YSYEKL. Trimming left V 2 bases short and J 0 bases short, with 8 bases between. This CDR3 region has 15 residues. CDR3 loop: CASSQRSSSYNEQFF. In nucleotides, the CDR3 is TGCGCCAGCAGCCAACGGTCCAGCTCCTACAATGAGCAGTTCTTC.

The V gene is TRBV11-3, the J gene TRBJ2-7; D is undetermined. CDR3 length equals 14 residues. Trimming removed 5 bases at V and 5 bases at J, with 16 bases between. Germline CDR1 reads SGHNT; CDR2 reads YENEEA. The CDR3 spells CASSGSGTPNEQYF. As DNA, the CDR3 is TGTGCCAGCAGCGGTTCGGGTACCCCCAACGAGCAGTACTTC.

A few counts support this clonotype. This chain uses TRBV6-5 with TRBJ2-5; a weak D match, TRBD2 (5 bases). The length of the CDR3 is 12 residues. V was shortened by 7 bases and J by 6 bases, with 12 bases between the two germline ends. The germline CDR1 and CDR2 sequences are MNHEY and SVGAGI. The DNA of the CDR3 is TGTGCCAGCACGTCTAGCAGACAGACCCAGTACTTC. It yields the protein CASTSSRQTQYF.

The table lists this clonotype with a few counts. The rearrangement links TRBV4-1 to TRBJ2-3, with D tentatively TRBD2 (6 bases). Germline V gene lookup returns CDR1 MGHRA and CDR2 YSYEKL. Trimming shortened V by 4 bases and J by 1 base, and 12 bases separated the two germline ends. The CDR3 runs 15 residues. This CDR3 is CASSLESSGTDTQYF. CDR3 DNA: TGCGCCAGCAGCCTAGAGTCTAGCGGCACAGATACGCAGTATTTT.

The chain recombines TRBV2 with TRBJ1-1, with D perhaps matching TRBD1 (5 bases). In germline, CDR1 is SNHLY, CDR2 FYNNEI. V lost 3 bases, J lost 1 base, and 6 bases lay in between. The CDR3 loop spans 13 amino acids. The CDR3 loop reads CASSDRANTEAFF. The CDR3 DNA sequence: TGTGCCAGCAGTGACAGGGCGAACACTGAAGCTTTCTTT. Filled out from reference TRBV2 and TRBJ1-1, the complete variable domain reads EPEVTQTPSHQVTQMGQEVILRCVPISNHLYFYWYRQILGQKVEFLVSFYNNEISEKSEIFDDQFSVERPDGSNFTLKIRSTKLEDSAMYFCASSDRANTEAFFGQGTRLTVV.

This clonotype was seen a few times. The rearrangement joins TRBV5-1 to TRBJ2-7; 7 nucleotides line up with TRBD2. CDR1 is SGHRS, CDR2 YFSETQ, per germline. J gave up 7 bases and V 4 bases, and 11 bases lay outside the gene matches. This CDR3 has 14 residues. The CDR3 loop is CASSPGSAGVEQYV. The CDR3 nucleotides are TGCGCCAGCAGCCCTGGATCGGCGGGGGTGGAGCAGTACGTC.

For the CDR3, the DNA is TGTGCCAGCAGCTTAGGGTCTGGCGGCTATGGCTACACCTTC. This translates into CASSLGSGGYGYTF. The rearrangement joins TRBV7-6 to TRBJ1-2, with no clear D. Trimming removed 1 base from V and 4 bases from J, with 10 bases in between. Germline values: CDR1 SGHVS, CDR2 FNYEAQ. The CDR3 is made up of 14 amino acids.

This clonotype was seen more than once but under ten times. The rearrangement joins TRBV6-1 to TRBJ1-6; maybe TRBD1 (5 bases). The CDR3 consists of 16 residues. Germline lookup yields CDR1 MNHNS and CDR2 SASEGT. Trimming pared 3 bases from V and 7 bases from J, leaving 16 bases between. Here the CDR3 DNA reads TGTGCCAGCAGTGATATGGCCGGGACGGGCAATTCACCCCTCCACTTT. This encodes CASSDMAGTGNSPLHF.

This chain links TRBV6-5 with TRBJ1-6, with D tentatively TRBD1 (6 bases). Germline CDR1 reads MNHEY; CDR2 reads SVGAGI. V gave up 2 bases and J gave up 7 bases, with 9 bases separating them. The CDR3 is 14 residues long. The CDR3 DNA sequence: TGTGCCAGCAGTTACAGGACAGCCAATTCACCCCTCCACTTT. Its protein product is CASSYRTANSPLHF.